This TCR beta chain is drawn from a study of T cell repertoires in cytomegalovirus infection. Background on the study: From public TCR beta signatures came an indication of both CMV infection and matching HLA type.

TCRdb passed the reads through MiXCR, listing each CDR3 protein once. The table shows around 750,000 distinct CDR3 sequences, with roughly 33% occurring only once. This CDR3 region has 13 residues. CDR1 MGHDK and CDR2 SYGVNS come from the germline V gene. Trimming took off 3 bases at V and 6 bases at J, with 11 bases between the two ends. This clonotype was recorded a few times. Its antigen is undetermined. This specimen was cultured CD8+ T cells from PBMCs, taken from culture after CMV antigen stimulation. V gene TRBV25-1 combines with J gene TRBJ1-2, with a weak D call TRBD1 (5 bases). This TCR came from a human donor in good health (CMV status not recorded). Some clones in this sample may be carry-over from other donors' samples. In nucleotides, the CDR3 is TGTGCCAGCAGTGACTGGGACCAGGATGGCTACACCTTC. Translation gives CASSDWDQDGYTF.